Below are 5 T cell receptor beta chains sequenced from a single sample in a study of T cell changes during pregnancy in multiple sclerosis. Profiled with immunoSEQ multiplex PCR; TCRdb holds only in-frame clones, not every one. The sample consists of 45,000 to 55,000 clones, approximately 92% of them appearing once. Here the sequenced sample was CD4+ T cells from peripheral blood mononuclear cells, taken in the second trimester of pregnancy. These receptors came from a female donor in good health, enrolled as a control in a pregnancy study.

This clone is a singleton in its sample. This CDR3 is CASSLKEGVGYTF. The CDR3 nucleotides are TGTGCCAGCAGCCTAAAAGAGGGTGTCGGCTACACCTTC. This chain connects TRBV4-2 to TRBJ1-2, with D unclear. Between the trimmed V and J ends, which lost 4 bases and 8 bases, there was a span of 14 bases. The germline V gene encodes CDR1 LGHNA and CDR2 YNFKEQ. There are 13 residues in the CDR3.

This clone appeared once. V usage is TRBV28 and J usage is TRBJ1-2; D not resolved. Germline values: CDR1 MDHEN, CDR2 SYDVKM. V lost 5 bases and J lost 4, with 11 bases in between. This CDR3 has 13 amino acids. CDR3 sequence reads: CASSPRRAYGYTF. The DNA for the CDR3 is TGTGCCAGCAGTCCCCGGCGGGCCTATGGCTACACCTTC.

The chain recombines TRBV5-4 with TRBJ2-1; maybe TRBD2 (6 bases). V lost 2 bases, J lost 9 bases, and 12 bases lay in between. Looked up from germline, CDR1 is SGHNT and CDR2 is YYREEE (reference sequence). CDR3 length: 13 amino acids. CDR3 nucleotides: TGTGCCAGCAGCTTAGGTACGGGAGTTGAGCAGTTCTTC. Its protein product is CASSLGTGVEQFF.

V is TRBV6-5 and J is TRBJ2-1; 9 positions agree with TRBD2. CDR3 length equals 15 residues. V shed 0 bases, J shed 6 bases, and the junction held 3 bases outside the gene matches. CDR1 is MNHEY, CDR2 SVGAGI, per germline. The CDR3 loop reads CASSYSGGRVNEQFF. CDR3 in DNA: TGTGCCAGCAGTTACTCGGGCGGGAGGGTCAATGAGCAGTTCTTC.

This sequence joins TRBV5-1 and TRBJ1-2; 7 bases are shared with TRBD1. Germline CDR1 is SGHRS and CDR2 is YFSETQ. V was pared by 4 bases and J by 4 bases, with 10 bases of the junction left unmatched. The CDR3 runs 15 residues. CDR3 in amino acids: CASSVGTATSYGYTF. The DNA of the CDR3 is TGCGCCAGCAGCGTAGGGACAGCGACCTCCTATGGCTACACCTTC.